These 18 T cell receptor beta chains were sequenced from one sample in a study of T cells expressing NK-cell markers. After re-calling the 5' RACE reads, TCRdb lists one entry per CDR3 protein, DNA absent. The specimen's table records about 260,000 distinct CDR3 sequences. The sample comprised blood T cells: a sorted CD56 or NKG2C T cell subset, CD4+ or CD8+ T cells, or bulk PBMC T cells (not recorded which). These receptors originate from a woman aged 18 to 75 in good health.

The CDR3 sequence: CASSPRSGTGGTGELFF. The chain employs TRBV18 and TRBJ2-2; TCRdb's D call, TRBD1, is unchecked because there is no DNA. Per germline, CDR1 KGHSH and CDR2 LQKENI. The CDR3 length is 17 residues.

CDR3 loop: CASSLLGEAGELFF. The V and J genes are TRBV7-9 and TRBJ2-2; TCRdb proposes TRBD1, but this gene call is untestable without DNA. Germline CDR1 is SEHNR and CDR2 is FQNEAQ (reference sequence). The CDR3 is made up of 14 amino acids.

The rearrangement uses TRBV6-5 and TRBJ1-6; TCRdb gives TRBD1 as the D gene, but with no DNA this cannot be confirmed. CDR3 length equals 16 residues. Germline V gene lookup returns CDR1 MNHEY and CDR2 SVGAGI. Here the CDR3 reads CASSYSSGQGVSPLHF.

This chain uses TRBV11-2 with TRBJ2-3; without DNA, the TCRdb call of TRBD1 cannot be checked. The CDR3 runs to 15 residues. Germline V CDR1 and CDR2: SGHAT, FQNNGV. The CDR3 reads CASSLAARQTDTQYF.

The V and J genes are TRBV6-1 and TRBJ2-1; with no DNA, the TCRdb D assignment of TRBD1 cannot be verified. Germline-derived CDR1 and CDR2 are MNHNS and SASEGT. CDR3 length: 14 residues. The CDR3 sequence: CASSRRAGYNEQFF.

J is TRBJ1-2 and V is TRBV5-1. The CDR3 is made up of 13 amino acids. Germline CDR1 and CDR2: SGHRS and YFSETQ. CDR3 sequence reads: CASSPGDNYGYTF.

The chain combines TRBV9 with TRBJ1-2; TCRdb reports TRBD1, a call that lacks DNA to check it against. The V gene's germline CDR1 is SGDLS and CDR2 YYNGEE. There are 14 residues in the CDR3. CDR3: CASSVGQANYGYTF.

Here the CDR3 reads CASSQEDSSYEQYF. The chain combines TRBV4-3 with TRBJ2-7. Per germline, CDR1 LGHNA and CDR2 YSLEER. The CDR3 extends over 14 amino acids.

This rearrangement joins TRBV6-2 or TRBV6-3 to TRBJ1-3; TCRdb reports TRBD1, a call that lacks DNA to check it against. The CDR3 consists of 15 residues. Germline lookup yields CDR1 MNHEY and CDR2 SVGEGT. The CDR3 is CASARGHLSGNTIYF.

The genes are TRBV12-3 or TRBV12-4 and TRBJ1-4. This CDR3 contains 14 residues. The CDR3 loop is CASSSSQLNEKLFF.

The V gene is TRBV2, the J gene TRBJ2-3. Germline CDR1 and CDR2: SNHLY and FYNNEI. This CDR3 region has 16 residues. CDR3 in amino acids: CASSEARSGITDTQYF.

The chain combines TRBV20-1 with TRBJ2-5; the TCRdb call, TRBD2, lacks DNA for checking. There are 15 residues in the CDR3. Germline V lookup: CDR1 DFQATT, CDR2 SNEGSKA (reference sequence). The CDR3: CSAIPIDSGRETQYF.

This sequence joins TRBV20-1 and TRBJ2-1; the D call of TRBD2 rests on TCRdb alone, since no DNA is present to check it. The CDR3 runs to 15 residues. Germline V CDR1 and CDR2: DFQATT, SNEGSKA (reference sequence). CDR3 sequence reads: CSARAGARTYNEQFF.

V and J are TRBV9 and TRBJ2-3. CDR1 and CDR2 (germline): SGDLS, YYNGEE. The CDR3 length is 13 residues. CDR3 sequence: CASSERPVDTQYF.

The chain joins TRBV3-1 to TRBJ2-6; without DNA, the TCRdb call of TRBD1 cannot be checked. CDR1 is LGHDT and CDR2 is YNNKEL in the germline V gene (reference sequence). The CDR3 covers 16 residues. The CDR3: CASTRQGASGANVLTF.

This chain connects TRBV14 to TRBJ2-7; TCRdb calls TRBD1, which cannot be checked without DNA. This CDR3 is 17 amino acids long. CDR1 SGHDN and CDR2 FVKESK come from the germline V gene. The CDR3 reads CASSQARTGINSYEQYF.

CDR3: CASSAGQGLIAEAFF. The V call is TRBV7-8, the J call TRBJ1-1; the TRBD1 assignment by TCRdb is unverifiable without DNA. The CDR3 length is 15 residues. Germline values: CDR1 SGHVS, CDR2 FQNEAQ.

V gene TRBV19 combines with J gene TRBJ2-6; absent DNA, TCRdb's TRBD1 call cannot be checked. The germline CDR1 and CDR2 sequences are LNHDA and SQIVND (reference sequence). This CDR3 spans 19 amino acids. CDR3 sequence reads: CASSFSAETGDSGANVLTF.